A single sample gave rise to the 18 T cell receptor beta chains below, sequenced in a study of monozygotic twins with inflammatory bowel disease. TCRdb processed the 5' RACE reads again and assigns one entry to each CDR3 protein, with no DNA. The table lists 85,000 to 110,000 distinct CDR3 sequences. Material: blood. The receptor set was obtained from a human donor with ulcerative colitis or Crohn's disease, or a healthy co-twin of an affected twin (not recorded which).

This chain links TRBV18 with TRBJ2-7. CDR1 and CDR2 from the germline V gene are KGHSH and LQKENI. This CDR3 region has 14 residues. CDR3: CASSPQGSSYEQYF.

The CDR3 region is CASRWTSGRPQETQYF. This chain joins TRBV7-2 and TRBJ2-5; without DNA, the TCRdb call of TRBD2 cannot be checked. CDR3 length: 16 residues. Germline CDR1 and CDR2: SGHTA and FQGNSA.

The CDR3 loop reads CASSQAQGFGAPLHF. This chain joins TRBV6-1 and TRBJ1-6; TCRdb picks TRBD1, but there is no DNA to check that call. The CDR3 has 15 amino acids. Germline V lookup: CDR1 MNHNS, CDR2 SASEGT.

The chain combines TRBV7-8 with TRBJ2-1; as DNA is missing, the TRBD2 call by TCRdb cannot be tested. Germline assignment: CDR1 SGHVS and CDR2 FQNEAQ. The CDR3 length is 16 residues. CDR3 in amino acids: CASSPPPWASMGEQFF.

The rearrangement uses TRBV18 and TRBJ2-3. The CDR3 has 11 amino acids. The germline V gene encodes CDR1 KGHSH and CDR2 LQKENI. This chain's CDR3 is CASSEKDTQYF.

V gene TRBV5-1 combines with J gene TRBJ2-3; as DNA is missing, the TRBD2 call by TCRdb cannot be tested. Germline V gene data show CDR1 as SGHRS and CDR2 as YFSETQ. The length of the CDR3 is 14 residues. The chain's CDR3 is CATATSGSEGTQYF.

This sequence joins TRBV11-2 and TRBJ2-7; TCRdb calls TRBD2, which cannot be checked without DNA. The CDR3 length is 15 residues. The germline gives CDR1 SGHAT, CDR2 FQNNGV. CDR3 residues: CASSPRFPAPYEQYF.

V usage is TRBV20-1 and J usage is TRBJ2-3; TCRdb indicates TRBD1, and absent DNA this call remains unverified. CDR1 DFQATT and CDR2 SNEGSKA come from the germline V gene (reference sequence). CDR3 length equals 14 residues. The CDR3 is CSATRDSQTDTQYF.

This chain joins TRBV6-2 or TRBV6-3 and TRBJ2-3; TCRdb names TRBD2, which stays unverified in the absence of DNA. CDR3 length: 12 amino acids. CDR1 is MNHEY, CDR2 SVGEGT, per germline. CDR3 region: CASSQLAGPSGF.

J is TRBJ2-2 and V is TRBV6-1. The CDR3 runs 16 residues. Germline-derived CDR1 and CDR2 are MNHNS and SASEGT. CDR3 sequence reads: CASSPYSGRATGELFF.

V and J are TRBV10-3 and TRBJ2-3. Germline CDR1 reads ENHRY; CDR2 reads SYGVKD. This CDR3 is 12 amino acids long. CDR3 protein: CATRSRTDTQYF.

The V gene is TRBV29-1, the J gene TRBJ1-5; TCRdb's D gene call, TRBD1, goes unchecked for lack of DNA. The CDR3 totals 13 residues. Germline loops: CDR1 SQVTM, CDR2 ANQGSEA. This chain's CDR3 is CSVGSQPNQPQHF.

J is TRBJ2-1 and V is TRBV30; TCRdb outputs TRBD1, but without DNA this stays unchecked. Per germline, CDR1 GTSNPN and CDR2 SVGIG (reference sequence). The CDR3 spans 13 residues. CDR3 sequence: CASDRERYNEQFF.

The genes are TRBV6-5 and TRBJ2-5; the D call from TCRdb, TRBD2, cannot be confirmed without DNA. CDR3 length: 15 amino acids. Looked up from germline, CDR1 is MNHEY and CDR2 is SVGAGI. The CDR3 region is CASSYGVARRETQYF.

The chain uses TRBV2 and TRBJ2-3; TCRdb returns TRBD1, unconfirmable since there is no DNA. The CDR3 spans 13 residues. Germline V gene data show CDR1 as SNHLY and CDR2 as FYNNEI. CDR3 in amino acids: CASRPPWADTQYF.

The CDR3 sequence: CASTLAGGTDTQYF. The gene calls are TRBV7-9 and TRBJ2-3; TCRdb designates TRBD2, a call that cannot be tested without DNA. Germline CDR1 is SEHNR and CDR2 is FQNEAQ (reference sequence). The CDR3 has 14 residues.

This chain uses TRBV7-2 with TRBJ2-7. Germline CDR1 reads SGHTA; CDR2 reads FQGNSA. The length of the CDR3 is 12 residues. The CDR3 is CASSSRNYEQYF.

This chain links TRBV15 with TRBJ1-2. The CDR3 is made up of 14 amino acids. Per the germline V gene, CDR1 is LNHNV and CDR2 is YYDKDF (reference sequence). Here the CDR3 reads CATSRRGANYGYTF.